The TCR beta chain described here comes from a study of shared clonotypes between healthy human individuals. About the research overall: There were three CD4 naive, three CD4 memory, two CD8 naive and one CD8 memory plates per donor.

Donors were healthy HIV-negative adults without recently reported acute infections or vaccinations. Germline V gene data show CDR1 as LGHNA and CDR2 as YNFKEQ. The CDR3 sequence is 17 residues long. The ends were cut back, 0 bases at V and 2 bases at J, with 15 bases in the middle. Study findings and constraints: Sequencing depth was expected to affect clonotype sharing among donors. Four donors shared approximately 5% of their naive CD4 clonotypes.

As regards this clone: The antigen remains unidentified.

Clones were read by immunoSEQ multiplex PCR, and TCRdb kept only the in-frame ones, dropping some. The sample contains millions of clones, 90% to 95% of which appear only once. The sequence derives from a man between 18 and 35 years old in good health. The sample consisted of naive CD4+ T cells sorted from blood. Indicated subset: CD45RA+ positively selected. This rearrangement joins TRBV4-2 to TRBJ2-3, with D uncertain. The CDR3 here is CASSQDRRADYTDTQYF. As DNA, the CDR3 is TGTGCCAGCAGCCAAGATCGTAGAGCAGATTACACAGATACGCAGTATTTT.